This is a list of T cell receptor beta chains from one sample in a study of blood T cell repertoires in COVID-19. Using immunoSEQ multiplex PCR, the repertoire was profiled, and TCRdb retains in-frame clones only, with some absent. Of over 200,000 clones listed, 86% are singletons. The sequenced sample consisted of PBMCs or T cells enriched from blood (not recorded which). The receptor set was obtained from a woman in her 30s who had been exposed to COVID-19. CDR3s include the opening cysteine and the closing phenylalanine or tryptophan. The order of the fields is V gene, J gene, CDR3 protein.

TRBV19	TRBJ2-1	CASRSVAGGPTEQFF
TRBV3-1/TRBV3-2	TRBJ1-1	CASSEDRVTEAFF
TRBV11-2	TRBJ2-7	CASSLGQASTYEQYF
TRBV6-5	TRBJ2-1	CASSPTPRTNEQFF
TRBV13	TRBJ1-5	CASSLGGPGIQPQHF
TRBV27	TRBJ1-4	CASSLSGGWNEKLFF
TRBV9	TRBJ2-7	CASSGPQGTFSYEQYF
TRBV9	TRBJ2-2	CASSVGLGQNTGELFF
TRBV4-1	TRBJ1-6	CASSSQAPDNSPLHF
TRBV5-1	TRBJ1-1	CASSVWTVTEAFF
TRBV27	TRBJ2-2	CASSPFLTGQAVGELFF
TRBV9	TRBJ2-7	CASSVGPGQTYEQYF
TRBV2	TRBJ1-2	CASSLAGTAFNYGYTF
TRBV3-1/TRBV3-2	TRBJ2-7	CASSLGQGFYEQYF
TRBV2	TRBJ1-6	CASRRQQVNNSPLHF
TRBV5-1	TRBJ1-2	CASSLAGCPGGYTF
TRBV30	TRBJ2-7	CAWRAPPGQGFYF
TRBV29-1	TRBJ1-1	CSAATGVEAFF
TRBV19	TRBJ1-3	CASNMGFSGNTIYF
TRBV7-9	TRBJ1-1	CASSLATGQGGEAFF
TRBV10-1	TRBJ2-7	CASSEPGQGAGEQYF
TRBV21-1	TRBJ1-3	CANEPGQDSGNTIYF
TRBV5-8	TRBJ2-7	CASSADREAYEQYF
TRBV7-6	TRBJ2-7	CASSLSPGQGVYEQYF
TRBV10-3	TRBJ1-2	CAIRGDSLGYGYTF
TRBV27	TRBJ1-2	CASSLRGGPTNYGYTF
TRBV5-1	TRBJ1-2	CASSLQPTGPYGYTF
TRBV24-1	TRBJ2-5	CATSDVTGAGDQETQYF
TRBV27	TRBJ2-7	CASSLSNRAGWAEQYF
TRBV18	TRBJ1-3	CASSPLRQGRAGNTIYF
TRBV12-3/TRBV12-4	TRBJ2-5	CASSFSGQETQYF
TRBV20-1	TRBJ1-5	CSASGTARNQPQHF
TRBV21-1	TRBJ1-2	CASSKDPTGIGYTF
TRBV29-1	TRBJ2-2	CSVLSRGNTGELFF
TRBV19	TRBJ2-5	CASSPGTSGGVSGETQYF
TRBV9	TRBJ1-1	CASSVSSRNTEAFF
TRBV2	TRBJ2-1	CASTGTGGDEQFF
TRBV6-1	TRBJ2-1	CASSELRALPYNEQFF
TRBV28	TRBJ1-2	CASSPGQGVRYTF